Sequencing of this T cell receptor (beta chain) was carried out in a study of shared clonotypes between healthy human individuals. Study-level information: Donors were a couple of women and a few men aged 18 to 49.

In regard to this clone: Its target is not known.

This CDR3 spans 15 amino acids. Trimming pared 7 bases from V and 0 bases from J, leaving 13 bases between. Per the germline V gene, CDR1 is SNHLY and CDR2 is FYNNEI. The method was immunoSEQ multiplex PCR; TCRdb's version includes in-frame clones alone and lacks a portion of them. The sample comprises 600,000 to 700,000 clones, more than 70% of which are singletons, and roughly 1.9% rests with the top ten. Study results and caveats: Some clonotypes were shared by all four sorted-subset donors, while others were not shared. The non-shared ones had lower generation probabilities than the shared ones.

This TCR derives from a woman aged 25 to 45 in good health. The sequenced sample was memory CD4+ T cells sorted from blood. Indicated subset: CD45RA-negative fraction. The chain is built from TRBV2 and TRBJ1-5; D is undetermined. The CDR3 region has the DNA TGTGCCAGCACTAATAATGGGAATAGCAATCAGCCCCAGCATTTT. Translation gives CASTNNGNSNQPQHF.